This TCR beta chain is from a study of long-term antiretroviral therapy in people with HIV. Across the study: In the earliest collections, sampling predates the 2015 immediate-ART recommendation by about a decade.

The length of the CDR3 is 16 residues. Trimming removed 1 base from V and 0 bases from J, with 12 bases in between. CDR1 and CDR2 (germline): SGHTA, FQGNSA. In the case of this clone: Its antigen is unknown.

Overall study findings and caveats: Transplant-donor-level diversity was not reached after ART, though diversity increased.

Per donor, at least one pre-ART and at least two post-ART PBMC samples were obtained. Samples held about 0.95-11 million cryopreserved PBMC, and DNA extraction followed. Running of the v3.0 immunoSEQ assay took place at survey level. TCRdb's table, derived via immunoSEQ multiplex PCR, lists solely in-frame clones and lacks some. Of just over 35,000 clones detected, 70% to 90% appear once; the ten largest clones hold more than 9%. The rearrangement joins TRBV7-2 to TRBJ1-2; the D is unclear. This material consisted of unsorted PBMCs, taken 2.2 years after starting antiretroviral therapy. The source of this sequence is a man between 18 and 35 years old with HIV. CDR3 protein: CASSLGTARSNYGYTF. The CDR3 bases are TGTGCCAGCAGCTTAGGGACGGCACGCTCTAACTATGGCTACACCTTC.